This TCR beta chain was observed in a study of T-cell memory formation after mild COVID-19. Study-wide context: The study found TCR clusters largely donor specific.

The table lists this clonotype with many counts. The junction departs from germline at one end; a sequencing error may be responsible. Looked up from germline, CDR1 is SGHRS and CDR2 is YFSETQ. The CDR3 runs 14 residues. TCRdb re-called the 5' RACE reads through MiXCR, storing one row per CDR3 protein. The sample records under 450,000 distinct CDR3 sequences, 20% to 30% being singletons. The sample was PBMCs or a T cell subset sorted from them (not recorded which). The chain uses TRBV5-1 and TRBJ1-1; 8 bases are shared with TRBD1. The sequence was collected from an adult woman who had mild COVID-19 (a few samples of this study predate the infection). Cell type and time point are not known. This chain's CDR3 is CASSSGQGGTEAFF. Written as DNA, the CDR3 is TGTGCCAGCTCATCTGGACAGGGAGGCACTGAAGCTTTCTTT. Combining the CDR3 with reference TRBV5-1 and TRBJ1-1 gives the whole variable domain KAGVTQTPRYLIKTRGQQVTLSCSPISGHRSVSWYQQTPGQGLQFLFEYFSETQRNKGNFPGRFSGRQFSNSRSEMNVSTLELGDSALYLCASSSGQGGTEAFFGQGTRLTVV.